These T cell receptor beta chains were read from a single sample in a study of T cell responses to AZD1222 COVID-19 vaccine. Sequenced by immunoSEQ multiplex PCR; TCRdb stores in-frame clones only, minus some. Of 100,000 to 150,000 clones in the sample, approximately 90% are singletons; the top ten hold roughly 11%. The sample was peripheral blood, taken on day 0 of MenACWY control vaccination. The receptors come from an adult in good health. The CDR3 runs from the conserved cysteine through the conserved F or W. The D gene is left open where the match is weak. The size of a clone is reported for some rows only, either as once, few or many, or as a class for expanded clones.

v_gene	len	j_gene	abundance	d_gene	CDR3aa	CDR3nt
TRBV30	12	TRBJ2-1	few	TRBD2	CACGTSSNEQFF	TGTGCCTGCGGGACTAGCAGTAATGAGCAGTTCTTC
TRBV27	14	TRBJ1-1	.	.	CASSPWGMNTEAFF	TGTGCCAGCAGCCCCTGGGGCATGAACACTGAAGCTTTCTTT
TRBV5-1	16	TRBJ2-5	.	.	CASSLGGRGKEETQYF	TGCGCCAGCAGCTTGGGGGGCAGGGGTAAGGAAGAGACCCAGTACTTC
TRBV5-4	14	TRBJ1-6	.	.	CASSDARANSPLHF	TGTGCCAGCAGCGATGCCAGGGCAAATTCACCCCTCCACTTT
TRBV27	15	TRBJ2-7	.	TRBD1	CASAPSGTGFYEQYF	TGTGCCAGCGCACCCTCCGGGACAGGTTTCTACGAGCAGTACTTC
TRBV5-1	16	TRBJ1-1	.	TRBD1	CASSAGGAVMNTEAFF	TGCGCCAGCTCAGCAGGGGGCGCTGTCATGAACACTGAAGCTTTCTTT
TRBV11-2	15	TRBJ2-1	.	TRBD2	CASSRLAGLYNEQFF	TGTGCCAGCAGCCGACTAGCGGGACTCTACAATGAGCAGTTCTTC
TRBV6-2/TRBV6-3	16	TRBJ2-1	.	TRBD2	CASSTGLAGPDNEQFF	TGTGCCAGCAGTACGGGACTAGCGGGGCCCGACAATGAGCAGTTCTTC
TRBV2	14	TRBJ1-1	.	.	CASSREHGNTEAFF	TGTGCCAGCAGCCGAGAACATGGGAACACTGAAGCTTTCTTT
TRBV12-3/TRBV12-4	13	TRBJ1-1	once	.	CASRLGQFTEAFF	TGTGCCAGCAGATTAGGGCAGTTCACTGAAGCTTTCTTT
TRBV30	12	TRBJ1-2	.	.	CAWRSRQWGYTF	TGTGCCTGGAGAAGTCGACAGTGGGGCTACACCTTC
TRBV27	15	TRBJ1-1	.	.	CASSLYTPMNTEAFF	TGTGCCAGCAGTTTGTATACCCCGATGAACACTGAAGCTTTCTTT
TRBV6-5	16	TRBJ2-2	.	TRBD2	CASSSETSGNIGELFF	TGTGCCAGCAGTTCCGAGACTAGCGGGAATATCGGGGAGCTGTTTTTT
TRBV29-1	11	TRBJ2-7	.	.	CSVVGAYEQYF	TGCAGCGTTGTGGGAGCCTACGAGCAGTACTTC
TRBV5-6	14	TRBJ1-4	.	.	CASSWGTSNEKLFF	TGTGCCAGCAGCTGGGGGACGTCTAATGAAAAACTGTTTTTT
TRBV28	12	TRBJ2-7	.	.	CASRGQSYEQYF	TGTGCCAGCAGAGGGCAGTCCTACGAGCAGTACTTC
TRBV3-1/TRBV3-2	19	TRBJ2-2	.	.	CASSQEYRVLAPNTGELFF	TGTGCCAGCAGCCAAGAATACCGGGTCCTAGCCCCGAACACCGGGGAGCTGTTTTTT
TRBV20-1	14	TRBJ2-1	.	TRBD2	CSASKPSGHNEQFF	TGCAGTGCTAGTAAGCCTAGCGGACACAATGAGCAGTTCTTC
TRBV7-9	14	TRBJ1-2	.	.	CASSFAGRGYGYTF	TGTGCCAGCAGCTTCGCCGGTCGCGGCTATGGCTACACCTTC
TRBV7-9	15	TRBJ1-2	.	TRBD1	CASSLTQQGVYGYTF	TGTGCCAGCAGCTTGACTCAGCAGGGGGTATATGGCTACACCTTC
TRBV7-2	12	TRBJ1-5	.	.	CASSLNNQPQHF	TGTGCCAGCAGCTTAAACAATCAGCCCCAGCATTTT
TRBV6-5	14	TRBJ1-1	.	.	CASRVSIRSSRAFF	TGTGCCAGCAGGGTATCCATCCGGTCATCTAGAGCTTTCTTT
TRBV7-9	15	TRBJ1-1	once	.	CASSLGSTANTEAFF	TGTGCCAGCAGCTTAGGTTCGACTGCGAACACTGAAGCTTTCTTT
TRBV13	15	TRBJ2-5	.	.	CASSLGSQPQETQYF	TGTGCCAGCAGCTTAGGGAGCCAGCCCCAAGAGACCCAGTACTTC
TRBV27	17	TRBJ2-5	.	TRBD2	CASSLSPPTSGTETQYF	TGTGCCAGCAGTTTATCCCCGCCGACTAGCGGGACGGAGACCCAGTACTTC
TRBV7-6	18	TRBJ2-7	.	TRBD2	CASSLGHPSGTSSYEQYF	TGTGCCAGCAGCTTAGGTCATCCTAGCGGAACCTCCTCCTACGAGCAGTACTTC
TRBV7-8	14	TRBJ2-7	.	TRBD1	CASSVRQGLYEQYF	TGTGCCAGCAGCGTTAGACAGGGGCTCTACGAGCAGTACTTC
TRBV7-9	15	TRBJ1-6	.	.	CASSAGNTNNSPLHF	TGTGCCAGCAGCGCCGGAAACACCAATAATTCACCCCTCCACTTT
TRBV7-9	13	TRBJ1-2	.	.	CASSFGQDYGYTF	TGTGCCAGCAGCTTCGGGCAGGACTATGGCTACACCTTC
TRBV29-1	14	TRBJ2-3	.	.	CSVQPQGRVDTQYF	TGCAGCGTCCAACCCCAGGGGCGCGTAGATACGCAGTATTTT
TRBV5-6	14	TRBJ2-7	.	.	CASSFWDSSYEQYF	TGTGCCAGCAGCTTTTGGGACTCCTCCTACGAGCAGTACTTC
TRBV6-5	15	TRBJ1-1	once	.	CASRRRRGLNTEAFF	TGTGCCAGCAGAAGGAGGCGGGGATTGAACACTGAAGCTTTCTTT
TRBV29-1	13	TRBJ2-6	.	.	CSVGVSGANVLTF	TGCAGCGTTGGTGTCTCTGGGGCCAACGTCCTGACTTTC
TRBV6-5	14	TRBJ1-1	once	.	CASMSPGGVAEAFF	TGTGCCAGCATGAGCCCGGGTGGGGTCGCTGAAGCTTTCTTT
TRBV7-3	15	TRBJ2-5	once	TRBD1	CASSLRTGAQETQYF	TGTGCCAGCAGCTTAAGGACAGGGGCACAAGAGACCCAGTACTTC
TRBV7-2	15	TRBJ1-2	.	.	CASSLDQALWGGYTF	TGTGCCAGCAGCTTAGACCAGGCGCTCTGGGGCGGCTACACCTTC
TRBV5-1	17	TRBJ2-3	.	.	CASSLLRDSASTDTQYF	TGCGCCAGCAGCTTGCTCCGGGACTCCGCTAGCACAGATACGCAGTATTTT
TRBV2	13	TRBJ2-3	.	TRBD2	CASRAREADTQYF	TGTGCCAGCAGAGCCCGGGAGGCAGATACGCAGTATTTT
TRBV21-1	18	TRBJ2-1	.	.	CASSNPGTSGRASHEQFF	TGTGCCAGCAGCAATCCCGGGACTAGCGGGAGGGCCTCGCATGAGCAGTTCTTC
TRBV4-1	18	TRBJ2-7	many	TRBD1	CASSQGPQTGINPYEQYF	TGCGCCAGCAGCCAAGGGCCCCAGACAGGGATCAATCCCTACGAGCAGTACTTC
TRBV6-5	15	TRBJ2-1	once	TRBD2	CASRRSSGTYNEQFF	TGTGCCAGCAGAAGGTCTAGCGGAACCTACAATGAGCAGTTCTTC
TRBV5-1	15	TRBJ2-3	.	.	CASSLGLTVLDTQYF	TGCGCCAGCAGCTTGGGATTGACAGTTTTAGATACGCAGTATTTT
TRBV4-1	15	TRBJ1-2	.	.	CASSQDIKAGYGYTF	TGCGCCAGCAGCCAAGATATAAAGGCCGGCTATGGCTACACCTTC
TRBV27	15	TRBJ1-5	.	TRBD1	CASSFQGQVNQPQHF	TGTGCCAGCAGTTTCCAGGGACAGGTCAATCAGCCCCAGCATTTT
TRBV11-3	17	TRBJ2-1	.	TRBD2	CASSLFGAGGPYNEQFF	TGTGCCAGCAGCTTATTCGGAGCGGGAGGGCCTTACAATGAGCAGTTCTTC
TRBV10-3	13	TRBJ2-7	.	TRBD2	CAIKASGPLEQYF	TGTGCCATCAAGGCTAGCGGGCCCCTCGAGCAGTACTTC
TRBV30	14	TRBJ2-1	.	.	CAWTPGNGGDEQFF	TGTGCCTGGACCCCCGGGAATGGGGGCGATGAGCAGTTCTTC
TRBV5-1	17	TRBJ2-7	few	TRBD2	CASSLYIPRLAAYEQYF	TGCGCCAGCAGCTTGTATATCCCAAGGCTAGCGGCCTACGAGCAGTACTTC
TRBV9	14	TRBJ2-7	.	TRBD1	CASSVVGTGGEQYF	TGTGCCAGCAGCGTAGTGGGGACAGGGGGCGAGCAGTACTTC
TRBV27	12	TRBJ1-6	few	.	CASSLGFSPLHF	TGTGCCAGCAGTTTAGGGTTTTCACCCCTCCACTTT
TRBV5-1	14	TRBJ1-1	.	.	CASSPQGGGTEAFF	TGCGCCAGCAGCCCGCAGGGAGGGGGCACTGAAGCTTTCTTT